This T cell receptor (beta chain) derives from a study of T-cell memory formation after mild COVID-19. CDR3 length: 18 residues. Trimming removed 0 bases at V and 0 bases at J, with 14 bases between. Germline assignment: CDR1 ENHRY and CDR2 SYGVKD. Using its own MiXCR run on the 5' RACE reads, TCRdb lists one record per CDR3 protein. Among about 200,000 distinct CDR3 sequences listed, over 9.5% were seen once. Sample: PBMCs or a T cell subset sorted from them (not recorded which). The rearrangement links TRBV10-3 to TRBJ2-2, with D unclear. The receptor was derived from a man between 18 and 29 years old who had mild COVID-19 (a few samples of this study predate the infection). Cell type and time point are not known. The CDR3 loop is CAISESGPFAANTGELFF. The DNA for the CDR3 is TGTGCCATCAGTGAGTCAGGGCCCTTCGCCGCGAACACCGGGGAGCTGTTTTTT.